A single sample gave rise to the 14 T cell receptor beta chains below, sequenced in a study of blood T cell repertoires in COVID-19. The table came from immunoSEQ multiplex PCR; TCRdb's copy has only in-frame clones and leaves some out. The sample lists around 150,000 clones; approximately 78% were seen once. Input material: peripheral blood. Source of these receptors: a man in his 60s who had recovered from COVID-19.

The chain couples TRBV18 to TRBJ2-7, with TRBD1 matching over 9 bases. Germline assignment: CDR1 KGHSH and CDR2 LQKENI. This CDR3 has 13 amino acids. Unmatched junction bases numbered 3, after V lost 4 bases and J lost 5 bases. CDR3 in amino acids: CASSLRQGDEQYF. CDR3 nucleotides: TGTGCCAGCTCACTCCGACAGGGGGACGAGCAGTACTTC.

This clone was seen a single time. The CDR3 protein is CAWNLGRGETQYF. DNA of the CDR3: TGTGCCTGGAATCTGGGGCGGGGAGAGACCCAGTACTTC. This sequence joins TRBV30 and TRBJ2-5, with a possible D match to TRBD2 (6 bases). The CDR3 spans 13 residues. V lost 4 bases to trimming and J lost 4 bases, with 13 bases between them. Germline CDR1 GTSNPN, CDR2 SVGIG (reference sequence).

The chain carries TRBV7-3 and TRBJ1-6; 7 bases map to TRBD1. Trimming took 4 bases from V and 7 from J; bases not matched to a gene: 7. Germline V CDR1 and CDR2: SGHTA, FQGTGA. The CDR3 totals 15 residues. CDR3 nucleotide sequence: TGTGCCAGCAGCTCAAGGGACAGCGGGAATTCACCCCTCCACTTT. It translates to CASSSRDSGNSPLHF.

J is TRBJ1-6 and V is TRBV3-1 (or the pseudogene TRBV3-2); possible D gene TRBD1, 5 bases. CDR3 length equals 14 residues. From germline, CDR1 is LGHDT and CDR2 YNNKEL (reference sequence). V lost 4 bases and J lost 10, with 14 bases in between. CDR3 in DNA: TGTGCCAGCAGCCCCTGGGACTCTGGGTCACCCCTCCACTTT. As protein: CASSPWDSGSPLHF.

This chain uses TRBV4-3 with TRBJ2-1, with 9 bases that match TRBD2. This CDR3 has 17 amino acids. V lost 5 bases to trimming and J lost 9 bases; unmatched junction nucleotides: 17. CDR1 is LGHNA, CDR2 YSLEER, per germline. CDR3 nucleotide sequence: TGCGCCAGCAGCTCAGGGGTAGCGGGGGCTGTTTTAGGTGAGCAGTTCTTC. The encoded protein is CASSSGVAGAVLGEQFF.

The V gene is TRBV14, the J gene TRBJ1-2; D possibly corresponds to TRBD1 (5 bases). V lost 1 base to trimming and J lost 4 bases, with 7 bases between them. CDR3 size: 13 residues. Germline CDR1 reads SGHDN; CDR2 reads FVKESK. CDR3 DNA: TGTGCCAGCAGCCAAGGACAGATCTATGGCTACACCTTC. Residues: CASSQGQIYGYTF.

V gene TRBV27 combines with J gene TRBJ1-4, with TRBD1 matching 9 bases. The CDR3 length is 15 residues. Germline trimming cut 5 bases from V and 8 bases from J; bases unmatched to any gene: 9. Germline loops: CDR1 MNHEY, CDR2 SMNVEV (reference sequence). CDR3 DNA sequence: TGTGCCAGCAGTCCCCCGGGACAGGGAAGAGAAAAACTGTTTTTT. It is translated as CASSPPGQGREKLFF.

In this sample, this clone turned up a few times. The V and J genes are TRBV4-3 and TRBJ1-2; TRBD1 agrees at 7 bases. After removal of 1 base from V and 6 bases from J, the junction contained 8 bases not matched to a gene. The CDR3 has 15 residues. The germline V gene encodes CDR1 LGHNA and CDR2 YSLEER. For the CDR3, the DNA is TGCGCCAGCAGCCAAGCTCCAGGGGGAATCAATGGCTACACCTTC. It yields the protein CASSQAPGGINGYTF.

The rearrangement uses TRBV15 and TRBJ1-1; no firm D call. Germline CDR1 LNHNV, CDR2 YYDKDF (reference sequence). CDR3 length: 16 residues. V lost 0 bases to trimming and J lost 2 bases, with 13 bases between them. The CDR3 bases are TGTGCCACCAGCAGAGATCGGGAGTTGGCCAACACTGAAGCTTTCTTT. It specifies CATSRDRELANTEAFF.

The chain carries TRBV5-6 and TRBJ1-2; 9 bases align to TRBD1. CDR3 length: 14 amino acids. CDR1 and CDR2 (germline): SGHDT, YYEEEE. Trimming at V came to 4 bases and at J to 4 bases, leaving 5 bases not matched to a gene. The CDR3 here is CASSLGTGRYGYTF. CDR3 nucleotide sequence: TGTGCCAGCAGCCTTGGGACAGGGCGCTATGGCTACACCTTC.

This clone was seen a single time. The V gene is TRBV11-2, the J gene TRBJ2-2, with TRBD1 matching over 9 bases. This CDR3 region has 15 residues. The V gene's germline CDR1 is SGHAT and CDR2 FQNNGV. V dropped 5 bases and J dropped 3; count of bases not matched to a gene: 4. The CDR3 is CASSPRTGDTGELFF. The CDR3 DNA sequence: TGTGCCAGCAGCCCTCGGACAGGGGACACCGGGGAGCTGTTTTTT. Full variable domain (outside the CDR3, taken from reference TRBV11-2 and TRBJ2-2): EAGVAQSPRYKIIEKRQSVAFWCNPISGHATLYWYQQILGQGPKLLIQFQNNGVVDDSQLPKDRFSAERLKGVDSTLKIQPAKLEDSAVYLCASSPRTGDTGELFFGEGSRLTVL.

The chain links TRBV6-1 to TRBJ2-3; 12 nucleotides align to TRBD1. Trimming took 0 bases from V and 8 from J; bases not matched to a gene: 3. The length of the CDR3 is 15 residues. Germline CDR1 reads MNHNS; CDR2 reads SASEGT. CDR3 region: CASSEAGQGAGTQYF. The DNA of the CDR3 is TGTGCCAGCAGTGAAGCGGGACAGGGGGCTGGTACGCAGTATTTT.

About this clone: The identical CDR3 is also encoded by other nucleotide sequences in the sample. The chain recombines TRBV5-1 with TRBJ2-2; D may be TRBD1 (5 bases). From germline, CDR1 is SGHRS and CDR2 YFSETQ. The ends were cut back, 0 bases at V and 2 bases at J, with 8 bases in the middle. This CDR3 has 15 residues. CDR3 residues: CASSLGQGNTGELFF. In DNA form, the CDR3 reads TGCGCCAGCAGCTTGGGTCAGGGAAACACCGGGGAGCTGTTTTTT.

The chain couples TRBV7-6 to TRBJ1-2, with a tentative D call TRBD1 (6 bases). Trimming stripped 1 base from V and 8 bases from J, with 11 bases between. CDR1 is SGHVS and CDR2 is FNYEAQ in the germline V gene. The CDR3 length is 13 residues. CDR3 in amino acids: CASSLDRDWGYTF. As DNA, the CDR3 is TGTGCCAGCAGCTTAGACAGGGATTGGGGCTACACCTTC. Together with reference TRBV7-6 and TRBJ1-2, the CDR3 gives the full variable domain: GAGVSQSPRYKVTKRGQDVALRCDPISGHVSLYWYRQALGQGPEFLTYFNYEAQQDKSGLPNDRFSAERPEGSISTLTIQRTEQRDSAMYRCASSLDRDWGYTFGSGTRLTVV.